Given below is one T cell receptor beta chain in context. This specimen belongs to a study of blood T cell repertoires in COVID-19. Sequenced by immunoSEQ multiplex PCR; TCRdb stores in-frame clones only, minus some. Altogether around 120,000 clones are present, approximately 81% being singletons, with the ten largest covering more than 2%. The receptor was derived from a human donor in a cohort sampled during active COVID-19. The sequencing sample was made of peripheral blood.

CDR3 sequence: CASSDRVQETQYF. DNA for the CDR3: TGTGCCAGCAGTGACAGGGTTCAAGAGACCCAGTACTTC. The genes are TRBV2 and TRBJ2-5; the D gene is possibly TRBD1 (5 bases). Trimming removed 3 bases from V and 2 bases from J, with 7 bases in between. CDR3 length: 13 amino acids. From germline, CDR1 is SNHLY and CDR2 FYNNEI.